The clone carrying this T cell receptor (beta chain) has a handful of counts. Its antigen is unidentified. Genomic DNA provided the template from which TCR beta VDJ and CDR3 profiles were obtained. Each CDR3 protein is one row after TCRdb ran MiXCR on the reads. The table records about 200,000 distinct CDR3 sequences, almost 35% of them present only once. This sample was included in a study of CD8+CD57+ T cells in acquired aplastic anemia. Study context: The average for DNA from sorted CD4+ and CD8+ cells was roughly 3 ug.

Study-wide results and caveats: The CD8+ Simpson's diversity of patients and controls was not significantly different. Comparison of patients with controls identified approximately 28 shared CD8+ CDR3 sequences.

Germline CDR1 SGHTS, CDR2 YDEGEE. CDR3 length: 13 residues. V was shortened by 2 bases and J by 4 bases, with 9 bases between the two germline ends. Sequencing was carried out using sorted CD4+, CD8+, or CD8+CD57+ T cells (not recorded which) from PBMCs. This clonotype originated in a human donor in good health, serving as a control. The J gene is TRBJ2-5, the V gene TRBV5-8; possible D gene TRBD2, 5 bases. CDR3 protein: CASSFLEVETQYF. The CDR3 region has the DNA TGTGCCAGCAGCTTCCTGGAGGTAGAGACCCAGTACTTC.